This entry describes one T cell receptor (beta chain). This sample is drawn from a study of blood T cell repertoires in COVID-19. Study-level information: The analysed material was cDNA or gDNA that came from T cells, B-cell-depleted T cells, or PBMCs.

Original data processing: Estimated nucleated cell counts came from reference gene primer amplification. Produced via immunoSEQ multiplex PCR; TCRdb's table is partial and in-frame only. V and J calls and clone size follow that table, whereas D and trimming were derived from the DNA. The table records some 90,000 clones, around 88% of them present only once. The CDR3 is 15 amino acids. The germline gives CDR1 SNHLY, CDR2 FYNNEI. The V end was cut by 6 bases, the J end by 2 bases, with 13 bases between. Sequencing was performed on peripheral blood. The J gene is TRBJ2-2, the V gene TRBV2, with a weak D call TRBD1 (6 bases). The sequence was obtained from a human donor in a cohort sampled during active COVID-19. The CDR3 is CASRSGTLNTGELFF. The CDR3 DNA reads as TGTGCCAGCAGATCCGGGACACTTAACACCGGGGAGCTGTTTTTT.